The present T cell receptor beta chain was sequenced within a study of T cell changes during pregnancy in multiple sclerosis. Data came from immunoSEQ multiplex PCR; TCRdb stores just in-frame clones and leaves some out. The sample consists of around 40,000 clones, about nine tenths of them appearing once. The clonotype was recovered from a female donor in good health, enrolled as a control in a pregnancy study. The sequencing used CD4+ T cells from peripheral blood mononuclear cells, collected in the first trimester of pregnancy.

The CDR3 bases are TGTGCCAGCAGTTCCGGGACAGGGGTATTTCCCCTCCACTTT. Encoded protein: CASSSGTGVFPLHF. The chain joins TRBV28 to TRBJ1-6, with TRBD1 matching 10 bases. Losses at the gene ends were 4 bases for V and 13 bases for J; bases not matched to a gene: 7. This CDR3 region has 14 residues. The germline V gene has CDR1 MDHEN and CDR2 SYDVKM.